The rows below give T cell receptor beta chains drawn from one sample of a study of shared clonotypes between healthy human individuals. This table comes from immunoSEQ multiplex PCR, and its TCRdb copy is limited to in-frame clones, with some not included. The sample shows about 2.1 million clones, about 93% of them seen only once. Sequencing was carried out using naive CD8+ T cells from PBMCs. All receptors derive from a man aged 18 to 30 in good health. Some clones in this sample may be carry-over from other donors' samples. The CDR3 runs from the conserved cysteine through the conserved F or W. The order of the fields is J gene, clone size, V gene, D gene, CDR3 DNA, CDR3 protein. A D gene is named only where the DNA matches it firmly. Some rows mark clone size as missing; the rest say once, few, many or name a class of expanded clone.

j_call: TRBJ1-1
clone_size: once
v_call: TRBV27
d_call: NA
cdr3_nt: TGTGCCATACGGTTTTCGGTCAGGGATGAAGCTTTCTTT
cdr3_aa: CAIRFSVRDEAFF

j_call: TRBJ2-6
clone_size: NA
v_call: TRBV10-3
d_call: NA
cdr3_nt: TGTGCCATCAGTGAGTCGTCGGCTGGCCCTTTCGAGGCCAACGTCCTGACTTTC
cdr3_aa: CAISESSAGPFEANVLTF

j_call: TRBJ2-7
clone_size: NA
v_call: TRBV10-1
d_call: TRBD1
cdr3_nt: TGCGCCAGCAGTCCCGGGACAGGGGCCGTCGAGCAGTACTTC
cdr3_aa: CASSPGTGAVEQYF

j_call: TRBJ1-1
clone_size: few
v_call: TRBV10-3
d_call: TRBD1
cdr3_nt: TGTGCCATCAGGGATGACAGGGCGGCTTTCTTT
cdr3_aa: CAIRDDRAAFF

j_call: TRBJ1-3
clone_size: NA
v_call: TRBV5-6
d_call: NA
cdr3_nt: TGTGCCAGCAGCTTGGCCGGGGGTCTCTCTGGAAACACCATATATTTT
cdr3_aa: CASSLAGGLSGNTIYF

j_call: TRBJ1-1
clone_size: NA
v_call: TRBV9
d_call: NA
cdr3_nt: TGTGCCAGCAGCCCTGCACCCGTAATGAACACTGAAGCTTTCTTT
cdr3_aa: CASSPAPVMNTEAFF

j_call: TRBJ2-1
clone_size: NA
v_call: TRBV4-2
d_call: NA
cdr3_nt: TGTGCCAGCAGCCAAGATGGCGAGGGTTTGGACAATGAGCAGTTCTTC
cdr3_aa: CASSQDGEGLDNEQFF

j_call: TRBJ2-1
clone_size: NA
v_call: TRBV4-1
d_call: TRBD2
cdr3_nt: TGCGCCAGCAGCCAAGAATTGAGACTAGCGGGAGGGTACAATGAGCAGTTCTTC
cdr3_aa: CASSQELRLAGGYNEQFF

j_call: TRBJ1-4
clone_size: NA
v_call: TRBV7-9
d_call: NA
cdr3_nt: TGTGCCAGCAGCTTACCCCGTGGGAACGCGGTTGATGAAAAACTGTTTTTT
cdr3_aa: CASSLPRGNAVDEKLFF

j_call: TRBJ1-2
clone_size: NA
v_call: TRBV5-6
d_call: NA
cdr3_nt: TGTGCCAGCAGCTTGGAATTAGAGACAGCCGGCTACACCTTC
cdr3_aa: CASSLELETAGYTF

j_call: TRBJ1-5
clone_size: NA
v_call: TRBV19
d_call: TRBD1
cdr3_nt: TGTGCCAGTAGTATAGACCGGGACAGGGGTAGCAATCAGCCCCAGCATTTT
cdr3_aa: CASSIDRDRGSNQPQHF

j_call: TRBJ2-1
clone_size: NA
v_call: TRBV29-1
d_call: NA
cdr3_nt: TGCAGCGTTGTGGGCAATGAGCAGTTCTTC
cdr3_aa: CSVVGNEQFF

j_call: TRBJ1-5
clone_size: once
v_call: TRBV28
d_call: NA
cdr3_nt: TGTGCCAGCAATGCCCGGGTGCGCAGCAATCAGCCCCAGCATTTT
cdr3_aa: CASNARVRSNQPQHF

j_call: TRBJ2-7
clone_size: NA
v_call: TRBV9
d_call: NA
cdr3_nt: TGTGCCAGCAGCGCGGGCCGGGACTTCTCCTACGAGCAGTACTTC
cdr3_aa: CASSAGRDFSYEQYF

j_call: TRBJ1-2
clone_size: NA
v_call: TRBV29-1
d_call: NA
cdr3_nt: TGCAGCGTTGAAGGGGGGGAGGGCAACTATGGCTACACCTTC
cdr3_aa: CSVEGGEGNYGYTF

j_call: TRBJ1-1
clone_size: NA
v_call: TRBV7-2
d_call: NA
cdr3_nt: TGTGCCAGCAGCTTAGTTATACCCGGGGCTGAAGCTTTCTTT
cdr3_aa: CASSLVIPGAEAFF

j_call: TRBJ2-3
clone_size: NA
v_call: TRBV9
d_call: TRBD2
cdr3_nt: TGTGCCAGCAGCGGGGGACTAGCGGTCACAGATACGCAGTATTTT
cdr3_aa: CASSGGLAVTDTQYF

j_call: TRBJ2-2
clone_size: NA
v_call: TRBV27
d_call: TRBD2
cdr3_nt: TGTGCCAGCAGCGACGGGAGGGCGGCCGGGGAGCTGTTTTTT
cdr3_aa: CASSDGRAAGELFF

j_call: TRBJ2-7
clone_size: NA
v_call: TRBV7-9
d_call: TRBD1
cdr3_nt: TGTGCCAGCAGCTTCCCCAGGACAGGGGGCGAGCAGTACTTC
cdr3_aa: CASSFPRTGGEQYF

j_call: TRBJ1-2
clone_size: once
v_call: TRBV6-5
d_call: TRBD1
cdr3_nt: TGTGCCAGCAGTCCCCGGACAGGGGGCTCCTATGGCTACACCTTC
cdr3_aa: CASSPRTGGSYGYTF

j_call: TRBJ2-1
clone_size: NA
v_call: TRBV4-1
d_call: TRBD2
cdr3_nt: TGCGCCAGCAGATTCACTCTAGCGGGAGGCCCTTACAATGAGCAGTTCTTC
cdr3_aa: CASRFTLAGGPYNEQFF

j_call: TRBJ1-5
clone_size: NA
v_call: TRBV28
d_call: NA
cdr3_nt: TGTGCCAGCAGTCCCCGGGTATGGAGCAATCAGCCCCAGCATTTT
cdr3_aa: CASSPRVWSNQPQHF

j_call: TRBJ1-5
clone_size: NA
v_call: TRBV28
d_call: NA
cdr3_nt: TGTGCCAGTTACAGGGTCGGTCAGCCCCAGCATTTT
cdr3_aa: CASYRVGQPQHF

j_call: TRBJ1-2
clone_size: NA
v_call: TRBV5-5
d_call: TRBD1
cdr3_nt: TGTGCCAGCAGCTTGGTCTTGCGGCAGGGGGGTAACTATGGCTACACCTTC
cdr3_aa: CASSLVLRQGGNYGYTF

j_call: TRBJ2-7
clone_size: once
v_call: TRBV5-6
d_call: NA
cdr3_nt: TGTGCCAGCAGCCGGACGGGGGGCCCGAGGCGGGACGAGCAGTACTTC
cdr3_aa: CASSRTGGPRRDEQYF

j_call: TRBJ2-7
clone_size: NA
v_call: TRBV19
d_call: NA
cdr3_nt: TGTGCCACCCTAAGCCCAGGGCACTACGAGCAGTACTTC
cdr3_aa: CATLSPGHYEQYF

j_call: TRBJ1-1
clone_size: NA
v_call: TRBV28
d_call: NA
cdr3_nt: TGTGCCAGCAGTACAGGATCGACCACTGAAGCTTTCTTT
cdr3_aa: CASSTGSTTEAFF

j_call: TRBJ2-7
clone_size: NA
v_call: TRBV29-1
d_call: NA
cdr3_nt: TGCAGCGTTGAGACACGGACCTACGAGCAGTACTTC
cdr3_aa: CSVETRTYEQYF

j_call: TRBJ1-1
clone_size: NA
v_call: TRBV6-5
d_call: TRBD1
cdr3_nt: TGTGCCAGCAGACCACAGGGGGCAACTGACACTGAAGCTTTCTTT
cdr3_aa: CASRPQGATDTEAFF

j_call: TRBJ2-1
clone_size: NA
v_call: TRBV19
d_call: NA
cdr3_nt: TGTGCCAGTAGTATAGGGCGAGGGAATGAGCAGTTCTTC
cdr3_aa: CASSIGRGNEQFF

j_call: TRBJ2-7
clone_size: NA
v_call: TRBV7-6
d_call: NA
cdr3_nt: TGTGCCAGCAGTGTCGGGGGTTCCTACGAGCAGTACTTC
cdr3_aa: CASSVGGSYEQYF

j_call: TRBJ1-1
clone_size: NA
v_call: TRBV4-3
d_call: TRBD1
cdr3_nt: TGCGCCAGCAGCCAAGATTCTCGGGTCCAGGGGGCTAGGAGGAACACTGAAGCTTTCTTT
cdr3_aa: CASSQDSRVQGARRNTEAFF

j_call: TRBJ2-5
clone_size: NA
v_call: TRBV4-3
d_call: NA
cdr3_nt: TGCGCCAGCAGCCAAGAGGACCAAGAGACCCAGTACTTC
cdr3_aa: CASSQEDQETQYF

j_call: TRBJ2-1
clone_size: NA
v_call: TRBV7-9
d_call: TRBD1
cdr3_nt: TGTGCCAGCAGCTTGGGGACAGGAACATACAATGAGCAGTTCTTC
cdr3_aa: CASSLGTGTYNEQFF

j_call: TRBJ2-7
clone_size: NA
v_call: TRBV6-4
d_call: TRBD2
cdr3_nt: TGTGTCCGGACGGGGGGAGAGGACGAGCAGTACTTC
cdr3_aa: CVRTGGEDEQYF

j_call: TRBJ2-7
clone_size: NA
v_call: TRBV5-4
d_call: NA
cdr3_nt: TGTGCCAGCAGCAGCCTAGGTTACGAGCAGTACTTC
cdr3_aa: CASSSLGYEQYF

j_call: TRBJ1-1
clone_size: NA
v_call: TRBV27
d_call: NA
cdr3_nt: TGTGCCAGCAGACCAGCCTTAGAACACACTGAAGCTTTCTTT
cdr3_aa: CASRPALEHTEAFF

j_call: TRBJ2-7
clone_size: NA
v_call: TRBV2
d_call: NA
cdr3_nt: TGTGCCAGCAGGACTGGGACGGGGCCCATTCTCTCCTACGAGCAGTACTTC
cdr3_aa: CASRTGTGPILSYEQYF

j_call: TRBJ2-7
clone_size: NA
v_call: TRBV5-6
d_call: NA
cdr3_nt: TGTGCCAGCAGCTTGGAACTTGCCTACGAGCAGTACTTC
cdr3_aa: CASSLELAYEQYF

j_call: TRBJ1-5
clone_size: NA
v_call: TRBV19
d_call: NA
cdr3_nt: TGTGCCAGTAGTATAGACAAGGCAGATCGTCAGCCCCAGCATTTT
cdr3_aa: CASSIDKADRQPQHF

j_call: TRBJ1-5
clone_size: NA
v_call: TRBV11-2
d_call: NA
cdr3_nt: TGTGCCAGCAGCTTTAGAGGGACCGATCAGCCCCAGCATTTT
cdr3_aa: CASSFRGTDQPQHF

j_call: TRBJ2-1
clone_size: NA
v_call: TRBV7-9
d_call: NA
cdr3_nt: TGTGCCAGCAGCTTGATTCCGGGACCTCAATTCAATGAGCAGTTCTTC
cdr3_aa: CASSLIPGPQFNEQFF

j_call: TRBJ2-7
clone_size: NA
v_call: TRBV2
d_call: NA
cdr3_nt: TGTGCCAGCAGTGACGGGTCAGAAACCTACGAGCAGTACTTC
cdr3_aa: CASSDGSETYEQYF

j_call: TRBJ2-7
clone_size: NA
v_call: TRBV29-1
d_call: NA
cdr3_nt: TGCAGCGGTGGCGCAGGGCCCTACGAGCAGTACTTC
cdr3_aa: CSGGAGPYEQYF

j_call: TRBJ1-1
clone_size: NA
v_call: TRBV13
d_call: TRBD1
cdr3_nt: TGTGCCAGCAGCCTTGGGACAGTGAACCTCTTGAACACTGAAGCTTTCTTT
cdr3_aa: CASSLGTVNLLNTEAFF

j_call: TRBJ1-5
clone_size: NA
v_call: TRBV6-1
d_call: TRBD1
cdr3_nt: TGTGCCAGCAATCACAGGGGGCGAGTTCAGCCCCAGCATTTT
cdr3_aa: CASNHRGRVQPQHF

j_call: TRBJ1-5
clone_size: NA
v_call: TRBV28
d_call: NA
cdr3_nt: TGTGCCAGCAGTTTTGGCAGGCGGGGCAATCAGCCCCAGCATTTT
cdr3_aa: CASSFGRRGNQPQHF

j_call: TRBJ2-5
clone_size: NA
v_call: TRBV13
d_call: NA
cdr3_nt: TGTGCCAGCAGCTTAGGGTCGATGGAGACCCAGTACTTC
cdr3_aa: CASSLGSMETQYF